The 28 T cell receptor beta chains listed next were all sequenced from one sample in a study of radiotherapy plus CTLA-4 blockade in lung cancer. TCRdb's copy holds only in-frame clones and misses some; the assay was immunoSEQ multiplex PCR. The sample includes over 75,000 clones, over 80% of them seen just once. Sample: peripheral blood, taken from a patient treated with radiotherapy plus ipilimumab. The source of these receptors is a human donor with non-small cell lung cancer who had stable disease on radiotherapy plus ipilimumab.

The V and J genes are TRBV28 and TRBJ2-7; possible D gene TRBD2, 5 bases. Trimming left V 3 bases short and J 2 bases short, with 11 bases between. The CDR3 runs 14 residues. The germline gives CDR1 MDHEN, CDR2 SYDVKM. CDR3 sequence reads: CASSFLDGAYEQYF. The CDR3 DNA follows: TGTGCCAGCAGTTTCCTTGACGGGGCCTACGAGCAGTACTTC.

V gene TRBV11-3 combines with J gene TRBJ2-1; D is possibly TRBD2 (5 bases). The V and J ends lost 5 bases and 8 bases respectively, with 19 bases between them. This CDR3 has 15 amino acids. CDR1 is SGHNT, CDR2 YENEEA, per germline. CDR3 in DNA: TGTGCCAGCAGCCCCTCAGAACCCCCCGGGGATGAGCAGTTCTTC. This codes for CASSPSEPPGDEQFF. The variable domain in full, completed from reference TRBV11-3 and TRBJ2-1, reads EAGVVQSPRYKIIEKKQPVAFWCNPISGHNTLYWYLQNLGQGPELLIRYENEEAVDDSQLPKDRFSAERLKGVDSTLKIQPAELGDSAVYLCASSPSEPPGDEQFFGPGTRLTVL.

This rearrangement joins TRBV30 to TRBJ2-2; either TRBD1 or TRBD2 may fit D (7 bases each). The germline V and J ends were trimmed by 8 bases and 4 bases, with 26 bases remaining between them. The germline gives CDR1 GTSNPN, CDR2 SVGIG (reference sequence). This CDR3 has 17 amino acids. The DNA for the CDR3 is TGTGCCCAAAAGCAGGGGGGGGCGCTAAGGGGCACCGGGGAGCTGTTTTTT. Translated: CAQKQGGALRGTGELFF.

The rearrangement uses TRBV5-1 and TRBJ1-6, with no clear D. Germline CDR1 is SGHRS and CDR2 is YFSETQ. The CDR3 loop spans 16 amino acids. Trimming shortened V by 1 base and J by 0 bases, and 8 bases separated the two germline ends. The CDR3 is CASSLSTSSYNSPLHF. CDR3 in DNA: TGCGCCAGCAGCTTGTCTACCAGCTCCTATAATTCACCCCTCCACTTT.

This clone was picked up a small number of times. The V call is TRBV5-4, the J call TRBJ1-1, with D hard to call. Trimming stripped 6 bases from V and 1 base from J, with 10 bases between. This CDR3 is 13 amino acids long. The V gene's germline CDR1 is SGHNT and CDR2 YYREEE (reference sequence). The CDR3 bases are TGTGCCAGCAAGGCTGGGGAGAACACTGAAGCTTTCTTT. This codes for CASKAGENTEAFF.

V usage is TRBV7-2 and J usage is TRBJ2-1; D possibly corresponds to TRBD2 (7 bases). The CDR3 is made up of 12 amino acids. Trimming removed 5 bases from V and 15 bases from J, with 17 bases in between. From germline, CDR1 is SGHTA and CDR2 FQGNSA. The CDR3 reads CASSIPPGGRFF. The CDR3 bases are TGTGCCAGCAGCATACCCCCCGGGGGGCGGTTCTTC.

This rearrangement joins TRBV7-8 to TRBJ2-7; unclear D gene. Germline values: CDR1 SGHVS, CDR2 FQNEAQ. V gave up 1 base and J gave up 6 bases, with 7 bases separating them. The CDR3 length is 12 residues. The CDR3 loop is CASSLGVSEQYF. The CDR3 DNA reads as TGTGCCAGCAGCTTAGGGGTAAGCGAGCAGTACTTC.

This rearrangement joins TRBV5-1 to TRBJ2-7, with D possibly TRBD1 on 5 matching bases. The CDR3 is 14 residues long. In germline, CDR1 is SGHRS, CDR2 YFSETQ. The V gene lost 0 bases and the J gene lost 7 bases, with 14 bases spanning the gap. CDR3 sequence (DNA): TGCGCCAGCAGCTTGGGGGGCAGGGCCGGGGAGCAGTACTTC. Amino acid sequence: CASSLGGRAGEQYF. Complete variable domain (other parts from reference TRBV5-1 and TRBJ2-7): KAGVTQTPRYLIKTRGQQVTLSCSPISGHRSVSWYQQTPGQGLQFLFEYFSETQRNKGNFPGRFSGRQFSNSRSEMNVSTLELGDSALYLCASSLGGRAGEQYFGPGTRLTVT.

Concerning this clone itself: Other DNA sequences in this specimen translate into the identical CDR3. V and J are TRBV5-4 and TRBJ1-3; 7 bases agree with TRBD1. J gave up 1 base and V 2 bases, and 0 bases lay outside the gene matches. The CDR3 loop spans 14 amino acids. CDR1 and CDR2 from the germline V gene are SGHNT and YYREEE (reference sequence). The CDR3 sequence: CASSLQGSGNTIYF. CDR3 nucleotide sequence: TGTGCCAGCAGCTTACAGGGGTCTGGAAACACCATATATTTT. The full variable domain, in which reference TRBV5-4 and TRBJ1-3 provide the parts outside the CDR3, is ETGVTQSPTHLIKTRGQQVTLRCSSQSGHNTVSWYQQALGQGPQFIFQYYREEENGRGNFPPRFSGLQFPNYSSELNVNALELDDSALYLCASSLQGSGNTIYFGEGSWLTVV.

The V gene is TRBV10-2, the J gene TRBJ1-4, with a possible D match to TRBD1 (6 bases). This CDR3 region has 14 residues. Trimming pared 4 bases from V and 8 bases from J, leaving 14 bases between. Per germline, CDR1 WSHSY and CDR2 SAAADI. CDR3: CASSVRQAQEKLFF. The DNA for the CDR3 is TGCGCCAGCAGTGTAAGACAGGCCCAAGAAAAACTGTTTTTT.

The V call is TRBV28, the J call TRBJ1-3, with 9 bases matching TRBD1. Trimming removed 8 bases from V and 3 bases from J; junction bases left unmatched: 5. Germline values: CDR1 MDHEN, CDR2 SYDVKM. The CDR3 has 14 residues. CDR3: CASHGQGLGNTIYF. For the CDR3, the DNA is TGTGCCAGCCACGGACAGGGGCTTGGAAACACCATATATTTT.

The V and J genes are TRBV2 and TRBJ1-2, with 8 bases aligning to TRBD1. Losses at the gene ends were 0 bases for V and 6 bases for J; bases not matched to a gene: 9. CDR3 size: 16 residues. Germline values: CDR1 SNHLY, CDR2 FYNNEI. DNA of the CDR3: TGTGCCAGCAGTGAAGCACAGGGGGTCCCTTTCGATGGCTACACCTTC. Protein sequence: CASSEAQGVPFDGYTF.

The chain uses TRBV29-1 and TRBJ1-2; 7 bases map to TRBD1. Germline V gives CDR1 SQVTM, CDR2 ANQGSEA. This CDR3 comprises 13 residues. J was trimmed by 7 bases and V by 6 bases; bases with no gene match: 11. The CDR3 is CSVARDRSSGYTF. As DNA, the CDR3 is TGCAGCGTCGCGCGGGACAGAAGTTCTGGCTACACCTTC. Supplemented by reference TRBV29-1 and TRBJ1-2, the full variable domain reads SAVISQKPSRDICQRGTSLTIQCQVDSQVTMMFWYRQQPGQSLTLIATANQGSEATYESGFVIDKFPISRPNLTFSTLTVSNMSPEDSSIYLCSVARDRSSGYTFGSGTRLTVV.

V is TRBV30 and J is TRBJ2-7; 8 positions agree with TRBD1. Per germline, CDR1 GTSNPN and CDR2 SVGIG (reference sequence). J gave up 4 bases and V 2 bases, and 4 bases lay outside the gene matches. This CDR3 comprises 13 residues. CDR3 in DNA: TGTGCCTGGAGTCAGGGGGCGATTTACGAGCAGTACTTC. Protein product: CAWSQGAIYEQYF.

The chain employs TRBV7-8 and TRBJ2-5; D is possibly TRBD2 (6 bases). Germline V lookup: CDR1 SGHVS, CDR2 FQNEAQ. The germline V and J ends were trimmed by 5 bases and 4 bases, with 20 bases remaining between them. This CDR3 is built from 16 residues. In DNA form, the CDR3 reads TGTGCCAGCAGCCCAGTAGGGCTAGCGCTTCGAGAGACCCAGTACTTC. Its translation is CASSPVGLALRETQYF.

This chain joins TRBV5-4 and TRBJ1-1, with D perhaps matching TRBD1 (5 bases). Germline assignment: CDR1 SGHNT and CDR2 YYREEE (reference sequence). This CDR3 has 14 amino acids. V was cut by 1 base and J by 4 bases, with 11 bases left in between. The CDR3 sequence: CASSLSRRATEAFF. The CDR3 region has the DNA TGTGCCAGCAGCTTGTCACGCAGGGCCACTGAAGCTTTCTTT.

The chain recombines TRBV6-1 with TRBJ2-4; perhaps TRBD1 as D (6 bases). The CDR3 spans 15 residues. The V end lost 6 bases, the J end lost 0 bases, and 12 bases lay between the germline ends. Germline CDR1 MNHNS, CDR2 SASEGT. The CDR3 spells CASSRDTLAKNIQYF. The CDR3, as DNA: TGTGCCAGCAGCCGGGACACACTAGCCAAAAACATTCAGTACTTC.

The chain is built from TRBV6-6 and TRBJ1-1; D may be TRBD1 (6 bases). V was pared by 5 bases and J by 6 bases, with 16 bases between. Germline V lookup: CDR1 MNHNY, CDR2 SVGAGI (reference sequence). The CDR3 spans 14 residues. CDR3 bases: TGTGCCAGCAGTCCACAGGGTGGTGTCGCTGAAGCTTTCTTT. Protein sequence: CASSPQGGVAEAFF.

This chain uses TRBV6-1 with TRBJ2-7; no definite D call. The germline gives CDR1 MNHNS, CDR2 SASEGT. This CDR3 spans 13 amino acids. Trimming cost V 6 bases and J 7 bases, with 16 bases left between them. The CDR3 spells CASSPKPPPEQYF. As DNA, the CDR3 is TGTGCCAGCAGCCCAAAGCCCCCTCCGGAGCAGTACTTC.

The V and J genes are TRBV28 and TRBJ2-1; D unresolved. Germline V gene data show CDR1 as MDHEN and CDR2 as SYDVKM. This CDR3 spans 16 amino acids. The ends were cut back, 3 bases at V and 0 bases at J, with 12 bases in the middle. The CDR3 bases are TGTGCCAGCAGTTTCGTGGTTCGGAGCTCCTACAATGAGCAGTTCTTC. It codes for CASSFVVRSSYNEQFF.

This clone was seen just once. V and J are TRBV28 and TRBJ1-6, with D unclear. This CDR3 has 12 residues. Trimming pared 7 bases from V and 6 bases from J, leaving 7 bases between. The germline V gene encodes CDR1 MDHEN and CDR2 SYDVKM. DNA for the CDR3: TGTGCCAGCACCCGGACTAATTCACCCCTCCACTTT. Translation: CASTRTNSPLHF.

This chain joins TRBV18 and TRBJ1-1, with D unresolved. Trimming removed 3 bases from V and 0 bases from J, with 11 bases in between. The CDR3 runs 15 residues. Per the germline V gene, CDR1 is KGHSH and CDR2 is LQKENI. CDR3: CASSPDTNMNTEAFF. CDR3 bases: TGTGCCAGCTCACCTGACACCAACATGAACACTGAAGCTTTCTTT.

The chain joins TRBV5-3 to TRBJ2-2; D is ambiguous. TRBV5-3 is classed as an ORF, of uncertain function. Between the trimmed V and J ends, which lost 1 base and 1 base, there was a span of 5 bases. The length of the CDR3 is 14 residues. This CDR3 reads CARSLQGNTGELFF. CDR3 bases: TGTGCCAGAAGCTTGCAAGGGAACACCGGGGAGCTGTTTTTT.

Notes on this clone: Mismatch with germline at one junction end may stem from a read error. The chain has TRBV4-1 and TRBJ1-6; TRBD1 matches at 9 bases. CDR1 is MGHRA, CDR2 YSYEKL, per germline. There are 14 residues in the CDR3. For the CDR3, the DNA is TGTGCCAGCAGCCAAGGGACAGGGACTTCACCCCTCCACTTT. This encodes CASSQGTGTSPLHF.

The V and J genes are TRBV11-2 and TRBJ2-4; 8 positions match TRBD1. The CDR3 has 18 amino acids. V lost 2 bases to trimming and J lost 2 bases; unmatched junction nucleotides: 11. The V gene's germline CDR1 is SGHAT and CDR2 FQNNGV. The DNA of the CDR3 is TGTGCCAGCAGCTTAAGTCCGCCGAGACAGGGGTCCAAAAACATTCAGTACTTC. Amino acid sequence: CASSLSPPRQGSKNIQYF.

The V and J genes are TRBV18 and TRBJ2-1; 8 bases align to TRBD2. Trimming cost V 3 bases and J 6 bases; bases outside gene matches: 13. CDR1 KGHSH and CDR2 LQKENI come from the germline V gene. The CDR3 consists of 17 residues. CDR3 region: CASSPIAGTRSSNEQFF. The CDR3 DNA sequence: TGTGCCAGCTCACCGATCGCAGGGACTAGAAGTTCCAATGAGCAGTTCTTC.

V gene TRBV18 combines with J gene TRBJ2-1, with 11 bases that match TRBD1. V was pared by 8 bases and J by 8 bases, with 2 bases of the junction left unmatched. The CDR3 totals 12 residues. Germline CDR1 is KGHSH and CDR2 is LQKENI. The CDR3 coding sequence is TGTGCCAGCCGGACAGGGGGCCATGAGCAGTTCTTC. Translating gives CASRTGGHEQFF.

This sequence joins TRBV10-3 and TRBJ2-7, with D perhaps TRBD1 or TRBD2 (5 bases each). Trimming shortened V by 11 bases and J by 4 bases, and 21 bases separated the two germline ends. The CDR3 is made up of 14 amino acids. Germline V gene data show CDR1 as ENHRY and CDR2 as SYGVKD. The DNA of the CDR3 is TGTGCCTCAGAAGAGGGGCAGGGATTTTACGAGCAGTACTTC. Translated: CASEEGQGFYEQYF.